Listed below are T cell receptor beta chains from one sample, sequenced in a study of shared clonotypes between healthy human individuals. The repertoire was sequenced with immunoSEQ multiplex PCR; TCRdb's copy has only in-frame clones and lacks some. The sample lists hundreds of thousands of clones; around 72% were seen once. Input material: memory CD4+ T cells sorted from blood. The origin of the receptors is a woman in her thirties in good health. Both conserved end residues are part of each CDR3. D genes are given only for firm matches. Rows give clone size only sometimes, using once, few, many, or a class for an expanded clone.

d_gene: -
j_gene: TRBJ1-3
v_gene: TRBV29-1
abundance: few
CDR3nt: TGCAGCGTCCAAAAGGGGGGGGCAGTCGGCTCTGGAAACACCATATATTTT
CDR3aa: CSVQKGGAVGSGNTIYF

d_gene: TRBD2
j_gene: TRBJ2-7
v_gene: TRBV4-1
abundance: -
CDR3nt: TGCGCCAGCAGCCGCGCCGTTTCACTAGCGGGAGAAGAGCAGTACTTC
CDR3aa: CASSRAVSLAGEEQYF

d_gene: -
j_gene: TRBJ2-3
v_gene: TRBV2
abundance: -
CDR3nt: TGTGCCAGCAGTGACCCTTGGGCCAGGGATTTCACAGATACGCAGTATTTT
CDR3aa: CASSDPWARDFTDTQYF

d_gene: TRBD2
j_gene: TRBJ2-3
v_gene: TRBV5-1
abundance: -
CDR3nt: TGCGCCAGCAGATTTAGCGGGAGAGGGGCAACTAGCACAGATACGCAGTATTTT
CDR3aa: CASRFSGRGATSTDTQYF

d_gene: TRBD2
j_gene: TRBJ2-5
v_gene: TRBV5-1
abundance: -
CDR3nt: TGCGCCAGCAGCAGCGGGGCCTGGAGGGAGACCCAGTACTTC
CDR3aa: CASSSGAWRETQYF

d_gene: -
j_gene: TRBJ2-5
v_gene: TRBV2
abundance: -
CDR3nt: TGTGCCAGTTCGAGGGGGGGAGAAGAGACCCAGTACTTC
CDR3aa: CASSRGGEETQYF

d_gene: -
j_gene: TRBJ1-5
v_gene: TRBV5-8
abundance: -
CDR3nt: TGTGCCAGCAGGCGGACAGTTATTAGCAATCAGCCCCAGCATTTT
CDR3aa: CASRRTVISNQPQHF

d_gene: -
j_gene: TRBJ1-5
v_gene: TRBV2
abundance: -
CDR3nt: TGTGCCACCACTCCAGGGTGGGGTCAGCCCCAGCATTTT
CDR3aa: CATTPGWGQPQHF

d_gene: TRBD2
j_gene: TRBJ2-5
v_gene: TRBV2
abundance: -
CDR3nt: TGTGCCACCGTAACTAGCGGGATATTAGAGACCCAGTACTTC
CDR3aa: CATVTSGILETQYF

d_gene: -
j_gene: TRBJ2-7
v_gene: TRBV7-2
abundance: -
CDR3nt: TGTGCCAGCAGCTTTGGAGGGTTCTCCTACGAGCAGTACTTC
CDR3aa: CASSFGGFSYEQYF